The 23 T cell receptor beta chains given below trace back to one sample, sequenced in a study of shared clonotypes between healthy human individuals. Repertoires were generated with immunoSEQ multiplex PCR, while TCRdb's copy carries only in-frame clones and drops some. The sample includes around 500,000 clones, about 78% of them seen just once. What was sequenced was PBMCs. The receptors originated from a woman between 40 and 50 years old in good health. Some clones in this sample may be carry-over from other donors' samples.

The rearrangement links TRBV7-2 to TRBJ2-7; possibly TRBD2 for D (6 bases). Germline CDR1 and CDR2: SGHTA and FQGNSA. The CDR3 contains 17 residues. The V end was cut by 5 bases, the J end by 0 bases, with 20 bases between. The CDR3 loop is CASSRLASGLSSYEQYF. CDR3 nucleotide sequence: TGTGCCAGCAGCCGCCTAGCGAGCGGTCTGAGCTCCTACGAGCAGTACTTC. Full variable domain (remainder filled in from reference TRBV7-2 and TRBJ2-7): GAGVSQSPSNKVTEKGKDVELRCDPISGHTALYWYRQSLGQGLEFLIYFQGNSAPDKSGLPSDRFSAERTGGSVSTLTIQRTQQEDSAVYLCASSRLASGLSSYEQYFGPGTRLTVT.

Details on this clone: A junction boundary mismatches the germline segment, possibly from a read error. V usage is TRBV19 and J usage is TRBJ1-1; D not certain. CDR1 is LNHDA, CDR2 SQIVND, per germline (reference sequence). The CDR3 runs to 13 residues. CDR3 residues: CTSSIYGNTEAFF. For the CDR3, the DNA is TGTACCAGTAGTATCTATGGGAACACTGAAGCTTTCTTT.

This clone has just a few counts. The rearrangement uses TRBV7-9 and TRBJ2-2; D gene ambiguous. Germline V gene lookup returns CDR1 SEHNR and CDR2 FQNEAQ (reference sequence). The CDR3 length is 16 residues. Trimming shortened V by 3 bases and J by 4 bases, and 15 bases separated the two germline ends. The CDR3 region is CASSFSVGIRTGELFF. The CDR3 region has the DNA TGTGCCAGCAGCTTTTCAGTTGGGATTCGCACCGGGGAGCTGTTTTTT. The whole variable domain, filled in from reference TRBV7-9 and TRBJ2-2, reads DTGVSQNPRHKITKRGQNVTFRCDPISEHNRLYWYRQTLGQGPEFLTYFQNEAQLEKSRLLSDRFSAERPKGSFSTLEIQRTEQGDSAMYLCASSFSVGIRTGELFFGEGSRLTVL.

Regarding this clone: A read error is the likely source, as a far larger clone sits one nucleotide away. Other DNA sequences within the sample encode an identical CDR3. V is TRBV29-1 and J is TRBJ2-7; possibly TRBD1 for D (5 bases). Trimming stripped 6 bases from V and 7 bases from J, with 25 bases between. The CDR3 has 15 amino acids. CDR1 SQVTM and CDR2 ANQGSEA come from the germline V gene. For the CDR3, the DNA is TGCAGCGTAGCCTCAGGGTTCCTCGGGCTTAGGGAGCAGTACTTC. Translation: CSVASGFLGLREQYF.

This clone was seen only once. V is TRBV7-2 and J is TRBJ2-1; TRBD2 matches at 7 bases. CDR3 length: 15 residues. V was pared by 0 bases and J by 7 bases, with 6 bases of the junction left unmatched. CDR1 is SGHTA, CDR2 FQGNSA, per germline. CDR3 nucleotide sequence: TGTGCCAGCAGCTTAGCCTCTAGCGGAAAGAATGAGCAGTTCTTC. This codes for CASSLASSGKNEQFF.

V gene TRBV7-9 combines with J gene TRBJ1-4, with TRBD1 matching over 7 bases. The CDR3 consists of 17 residues. CDR1 is SEHNR, CDR2 FQNEAQ, per germline (reference sequence). V lost 5 bases, J lost 3 bases, and 12 bases stayed unmatched. CDR3 coding DNA: TGTGCCAGCAGCCTATACAGGGGCCTAGGGTCTAATGAAAAACTGTTTTTT. Protein product: CASSLYRGLGSNEKLFF.

The chain employs TRBV5-1 and TRBJ2-2, with D maybe TRBD1 (6 bases). Looked up from germline, CDR1 is SGHRS and CDR2 is YFSETQ. The CDR3 runs to 14 residues. V lost 4 bases, J lost 1 base, and 8 bases lay in between. CDR3 in amino acids: CASSEGQNTGELFF. CDR3 DNA sequence: TGCGCCAGCAGCGAGGGACAGAACACCGGGGAGCTGTTTTTT.

V usage is TRBV6-5 and J usage is TRBJ1-3; D not resolved. Trimming cost V 5 bases and J 3 bases, with 8 bases left between them. Germline lookup yields CDR1 MNHEY and CDR2 SVGAGI. This CDR3 is built from 13 residues. CDR3 sequence (DNA): TGTGCCAGCAGTAGGTCGAGTGGAAACACCATATATTTT. It yields the protein CASSRSSGNTIYF.

The chain combines TRBV19 with TRBJ1-4, with unresolved D. Trimming shortened V by 9 bases and J by 8 bases, and 19 bases separated the two germline ends. The germline gives CDR1 LNHDA, CDR2 SQIVND (reference sequence). The CDR3 is 14 residues long. The CDR3, as DNA: TGTGCCAGCTTCCAGACGGGGATGAACGAAAAACTGTTTTTT. It is translated as CASFQTGMNEKLFF.

The chain employs TRBV10-2 and TRBJ2-7, with 7 positions matching TRBD1. The CDR3 has 15 residues. Trimming cost V 0 bases and J 0 bases; bases outside gene matches: 2. The germline gives CDR1 WSHSY, CDR2 SAAADI. The CDR3 loop is CASSESNRGSYEQYF. The CDR3, as DNA: TGCGCCAGCAGTGAGTCGAACAGGGGCTCCTACGAGCAGTACTTC.

This sequence joins TRBV11-2 and TRBJ2-5, with D maybe TRBD1 (6 bases). The CDR3 has 14 residues. CDR1 and CDR2 from the germline V gene are SGHAT and FQNNGV. Trimming shortened V by 6 bases and J by 5 bases, and 16 bases separated the two germline ends. The CDR3 region has the DNA TGTGCCAGCAGGCCCCCGGACAGCCAGGAGACCCAGTACTTC. Protein: CASRPPDSQETQYF.

The V and J genes are TRBV30 and TRBJ2-2, with TRBD2 matching 7 bases. Trimming cost V 0 bases and J 3 bases; bases outside gene matches: 4. The CDR3 length is 15 residues. In germline, CDR1 is GTSNPN, CDR2 SVGIG (reference sequence). CDR3 DNA: TGTGCCTGGAGTGTTGCGGGAGAGGACACCGGGGAGCTGTTTTTT. This encodes CAWSVAGEDTGELFF.

The rearrangement uses TRBV27 and TRBJ2-7; D remains unclear. The CDR3 totals 13 residues. The germline V gene encodes CDR1 MNHEY and CDR2 SMNVEV (reference sequence). Deletions cut 4 bases from V and 9 bases from J, with 16 bases between. CDR3 DNA: TGTGCCAGCAGTTACGGACCTCCTCAGGCGCAGTACTTC. Translation: CASSYGPPQAQYF.

V gene TRBV4-2 combines with J gene TRBJ1-2; TRBD1 might be the D (5 bases). Per germline, CDR1 LGHNA and CDR2 YNFKEQ. Between the trimmed V and J ends, which lost 0 bases and 4 bases, there was a span of 12 bases. This CDR3 comprises 15 residues. CDR3 DNA: TGTGCCAGCAGCCAAGATCTTACAGGTCCCTATGGCTACACCTTC. Amino acids: CASSQDLTGPYGYTF.

The sample holds one count of this clone. The chain uses TRBV13 and TRBJ1-4; no definite D call. CDR1 and CDR2 (germline): PRHDT, FYEKMQ (reference sequence). Trimming removed 5 bases from V and 5 bases from J, with 3 bases in between. The CDR3 is 11 residues long. CDR3 in amino acids: CASSVNEKLFF. Written as DNA, the CDR3 is TGTGCCAGCAGCGTAAATGAAAAACTGTTTTTT.

This clone appeared once. V gene TRBV21-1 combines with J gene TRBJ2-1; the DNA was not used to check the table's D call, TRBD2. TRBV21-1 is marked as a pseudogene. This CDR3 has 15 amino acids. This chain's CDR3 is CASSKVSDSPSEQFF. The CDR3 DNA reads TGTGCCAGCAGCAAAGTATCGGACTCCCCCAGCGAGCAGTTCTTC.

The chain uses TRBV30 and TRBJ2-3, with D possibly TRBD2 on 6 matching bases. V shed 5 bases and J shed 0 bases, with 12 bases lying between them. Germline V gene sequence: CDR1 GTSNPN, CDR2 SVGIG (reference sequence). The CDR3 consists of 14 residues. CDR3 sequence: CAWGGGGSTDTQYF. DNA of the CDR3: TGTGCCTGGGGGGGTGGAGGGAGCACAGATACGCAGTATTTT.

The genes are TRBV5-6 and TRBJ2-1; 9 bases are a match to TRBD1. The V segment lost 4 bases and the J segment 5 bases; nucleotides outside the gene matches: 7. The V gene's germline CDR1 is SGHDT and CDR2 YYEEEE. There are 15 residues in the CDR3. DNA for the CDR3: TGTGCCAGCAGCCCGACAGGGGGTATTGACAATGAGCAGTTCTTC. Protein product: CASSPTGGIDNEQFF. The full variable domain, its missing parts supplied by reference TRBV5-6 and TRBJ2-1, is DAGVTQSPTHLIKTRGQQVTLRCSPKSGHDTVSWYQQALGQGPQFIFQYYEEEERQRGNFPDRFSGHQFPNYSSELNVNALLLGDSALYLCASSPTGGIDNEQFFGPGTRLTVL.

The chain combines TRBV30 with TRBJ1-3, with D uncertain. The ends were cut back, 3 bases at V and 9 bases at J, with 24 bases in the middle. The CDR3 has 16 amino acids. Per germline, CDR1 GTSNPN and CDR2 SVGIG (reference sequence). CDR3 region: CAWSMGSDTLEGTIYF. CDR3 bases: TGTGCCTGGAGCATGGGAAGTGATACCCTGGAAGGCACCATATATTTT.

The count of this clone is one. The chain recombines TRBV6-6 with TRBJ2-1, with TRBD1 matching over 8 bases. CDR1 is MNHNY and CDR2 is SVGAGI in the germline V gene (reference sequence). V dropped 6 bases and J dropped 4; count of bases not matched to a gene: 8. The CDR3 length is 15 residues. The CDR3 DNA follows: TGTGCCAGCAGGGAAGGACAGGGATCATACAATGAGCAGTTCTTC. Encoded protein: CASREGQGSYNEQFF.

The chain is built from TRBV6-1 and TRBJ2-7; D call uncertain. In germline, CDR1 is MNHNS, CDR2 SASEGT. Trimming took off 2 bases at V and 1 base at J, with 15 bases between the two ends. The CDR3 loop spans 16 amino acids. The CDR3 region is CASSELPWSVSYEQYF. Here the CDR3 DNA reads TGTGCCAGCAGTGAACTCCCCTGGTCAGTTTCCTACGAGCAGTACTTC.

This clone was counted once. The chain is built from TRBV7-6 and TRBJ1-5, with unresolved D. Germline CDR1 and CDR2: SGHVS and FNYEAQ. There are 15 residues in the CDR3. Between the trimmed V and J ends, which lost 5 bases and 3 bases, there was a span of 14 bases. The chain's CDR3 is CASSPFLGYNQPQHF. The CDR3 DNA sequence: TGTGCCAGCAGCCCTTTCTTAGGGTACAATCAGCCCCAGCATTTT.

The rearrangement uses TRBV7-9 and TRBJ1-2; 7 bases fit TRBD1. The junction had 4 bases not matched to a gene; V was cut back by 11 bases and J by 4 bases. Germline loops: CDR1 SEHNR, CDR2 FQNEAQ (reference sequence). CDR3 length: 11 residues. The CDR3 loop is CAGGQVYGYTF. DNA of the CDR3: TGTGCCGGCGGACAGGTCTATGGCTACACCTTC.